Presented here are 11 T cell receptor beta chains from one specimen sequenced in a study of graft-versus-host responses after intestinal transplantation. TCRdb keeps only in-frame clones here, not all; method: immunoSEQ multiplex PCR. The sample holds 23,000 or so clones; 90% are singletons and the top ten take roughly 2%. Specimen: PBMCs, collected approximately 38 days after intestinal transplant. Receptors were obtained from a human patient who received an intestinal transplant, so some T cells may come from the graft donor.

The rearrangement links TRBV16 to TRBJ2-1; 10 positions agree with TRBD2. The germline gives CDR1 KGHSY, CDR2 FQNENV. With 5 bases clipped from V and 6 bases from J, the junction kept 4 bases outside the gene matches. CDR3 size: 14 residues. The CDR3 protein is CASSGLADINEQFF. CDR3 sequence (DNA): TGTGCCAGCAGCGGACTAGCGGACATCAATGAGCAGTTCTTC.

The count of this clone is one. The gene calls are TRBV12-2 and TRBJ2-1; the D segment call TRBD2 is taken from the table without a DNA check. TRBV12-2 is a known pseudogene. This CDR3 spans 22 amino acids. CDR3 bases: TGTGCAAGTCGCTTAGCCCTTAGGTCCGGGACTAGCGGGACGAGCTCCTACAATGAGCAGTTCTTC. Translated: CASRLALRSGTSGTSSYNEQFF.

The chain combines TRBV6-1 with TRBJ1-6; D is undetermined. This CDR3 comprises 16 residues. CDR1 is MNHNS, CDR2 SASEGT, per germline. Trimming took off 2 bases at V and 3 bases at J, with 11 bases between the two ends. The CDR3 spells CASSERDLNYNSPLHF. The CDR3 nucleotides read TGTGCCAGCAGTGAAAGGGATCTAAACTATAATTCACCCCTCCACTTT.

The rearrangement joins TRBV9 to TRBJ1-1; possibly TRBD1 for D (5 bases). The CDR3 runs to 14 residues. Trimming pared 3 bases from V and 5 bases from J, leaving 14 bases between. Germline V gives CDR1 SGDLS, CDR2 YYNGEE. The CDR3 DNA sequence: TGTGCCAGCAGCGGAGGAGGGGCGGGTACTGAAGCTTTCTTT. Protein product: CASSGGGAGTEAFF.

About this clone itself: The junction departs from the called germline gene at one end, perhaps through a read error. The chain employs TRBV5-6 and TRBJ2-1, with TRBD1 matching 9 bases. The CDR3 is 15 amino acids. Germline values: CDR1 SGHDT, CDR2 YYEEEE. The DNA for the CDR3 is TGTGCCAACAGCTTCAGACAGGGGGTCTACAATGAGCAGTTCTTC. Translated, it gives CANSFRQGVYNEQFF.

The chain employs TRBV6-4 and TRBJ1-1; the match to TRBD1 covers 9 bases. The germline CDR1 and CDR2 sequences are MRHNA and SNTAGT. The CDR3 length is 15 residues. Unmatched junction bases numbered 9, after V lost 3 bases and J lost 7 bases. CDR3 sequence: CASSESSGTGNEAFF. The DNA of the CDR3 is TGTGCCAGCAGTGAGTCCTCCGGGACAGGGAATGAAGCTTTCTTT.

The V call is TRBV5-1, the J call TRBJ2-6; perhaps D is TRBD1 or TRBD2 (5 bases each). The CDR3 covers 17 residues. Germline V lookup: CDR1 SGHRS, CDR2 YFSETQ. V was trimmed by 4 bases and J by 0 bases, leaving 14 bases between them. The CDR3 coding sequence is TGCGCCAGCAGCCAGGTGGGGGTCCTCTCTGGGGCCAACGTCCTGACTTTC. It specifies CASSQVGVLSGANVLTF.

The rearrangement uses TRBV6-5 and TRBJ2-7; a weak D match, TRBD2 (6 bases). The CDR3 totals 12 residues. Germline V CDR1 and CDR2: MNHEY, SVGAGI. Trimming cost V 10 bases and J 2 bases, with 12 bases left between them. CDR3 protein: CAILPGAYEQYF. The CDR3 DNA follows: TGTGCCATCCTACCGGGGGCCTACGAGCAGTACTTC.

The chain has TRBV28 and TRBJ2-3; 9 nucleotides align to TRBD1. Germline trimming cut 6 bases from V and 7 bases from J; bases unmatched to any gene: 11. The CDR3 is 15 residues long. In germline, CDR1 is MDHEN, CDR2 SYDVKM. Written as DNA, the CDR3 is TGTGCCAGCAGCCCGTGGACAGGGGTACTCAATACGCAGTATTTT. Translation: CASSPWTGVLNTQYF.

In nucleotides, the CDR3 is TGTGCCAGCAGTTCGGTCCCCAGGCAGAGGGGCTATGGCTACACCTTC. It is translated as CASSSVPRQRGYGYTF. The rearrangement uses TRBV28 and TRBJ1-2; a weak D match, TRBD1 (5 bases). V was shortened by 4 bases and J by 4 bases, with 19 bases between the two germline ends. In germline, CDR1 is MDHEN, CDR2 SYDVKM. This CDR3 is built from 16 residues.

With regard to this clone: Additional DNA sequences in this sample encode the identical CDR3. The chain employs TRBV9 and TRBJ1-5, with D unresolved. The V end was cut by 0 bases, the J end by 1 base, with 5 bases between. The germline gives CDR1 SGDLS, CDR2 YYNGEE. The CDR3 spans 14 residues. CDR3 sequence (DNA): TGTGCCAGCAGCGTAGGGGTGAGCAATCAGCCCCAGCATTTT. Its protein product is CASSVGVSNQPQHF.